This T cell receptor beta chain was sequenced during a study of long-term antiretroviral therapy in people with HIV. Study results and caveats: HIV repertoire CDR3 lengths ranged less widely than those of controls.

The germline V gene has CDR1 SQVTM and CDR2 ANQGSEA. V trimming: 7 bases; J trimming: 1 base; junction bases outside the gene matches: 15. The CDR3 is 17 amino acids. Points on this clone: Its antigen is unknown.

With survey level as its setting, the immunoSEQ assay was v3.0. Per-sample TRB depth target: roughly 35,000-55,000 T-cell genomes. Profiled with immunoSEQ multiplex PCR; TCRdb holds only in-frame clones, not every one. The sample lists 30,000 to 40,000 clones; approximately 72% were seen once. The TCR sequence derives from a man over 45 with HIV. The chain is built from TRBV29-1 and TRBJ1-1; 10 positions match TRBD1. The sample consisted of unsorted PBMCs, taken 3 years after starting antiretroviral therapy. The CDR3 sequence: CSAQSSFGTGENTEAFF. The CDR3 coding sequence is TGCAGCGCCCAATCGTCGTTTGGGACAGGGGAGAACACTGAAGCTTTCTTT. The entire variable domain, with the rest obtained from reference TRBV29-1 and TRBJ1-1, is as follows: SAVISQKPSRDICQRGTSLTIQCQVDSQVTMMFWYRQQPGQSLTLIATANQGSEATYESGFVIDKFPISRPNLTFSTLTVSNMSPEDSSIYLCSAQSSFGTGENTEAFFGQGTRLTVV.